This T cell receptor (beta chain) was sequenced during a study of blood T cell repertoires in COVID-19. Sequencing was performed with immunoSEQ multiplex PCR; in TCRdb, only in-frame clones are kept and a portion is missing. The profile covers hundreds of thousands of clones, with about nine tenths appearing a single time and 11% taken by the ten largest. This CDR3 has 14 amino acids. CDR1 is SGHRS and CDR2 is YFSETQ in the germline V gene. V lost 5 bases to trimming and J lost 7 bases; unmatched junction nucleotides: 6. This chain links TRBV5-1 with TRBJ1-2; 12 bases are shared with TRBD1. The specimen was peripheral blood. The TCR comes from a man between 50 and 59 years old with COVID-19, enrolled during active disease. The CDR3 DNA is TGCGCCAGCAGACCGGGACAGGGGGCGAGTGGCTACACCTTC. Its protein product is CASRPGQGASGYTF.